This T cell receptor beta chain was sequenced in a study of technical replicates of blood from several donors. Method: immunoSEQ multiplex PCR; TCRdb's copy keeps in-frame clones and lacks some. Altogether roughly 72,000 clones are present, 85% to 95% being singletons, with the ten largest covering less than 0.4%. The V and J ends lost 4 bases and 5 bases, in that order; junction bases with no gene match: 3. The length of the CDR3 is 15 residues. CDR1 and CDR2 from the germline V gene are MNHEY and SVGAGI. Input material: T cells isolated from PBMCs. The TCR originated in a human donor in good health. This sequence joins TRBV6-5 and TRBJ2-7; 15 bases map to TRBD2. CDR3 sequence (DNA): TGTGCCAGCAGTTCCGGGACTAGCGGGAGGAACGAGCAGTACTTC. Its translation is CASSSGTSGRNEQYF.